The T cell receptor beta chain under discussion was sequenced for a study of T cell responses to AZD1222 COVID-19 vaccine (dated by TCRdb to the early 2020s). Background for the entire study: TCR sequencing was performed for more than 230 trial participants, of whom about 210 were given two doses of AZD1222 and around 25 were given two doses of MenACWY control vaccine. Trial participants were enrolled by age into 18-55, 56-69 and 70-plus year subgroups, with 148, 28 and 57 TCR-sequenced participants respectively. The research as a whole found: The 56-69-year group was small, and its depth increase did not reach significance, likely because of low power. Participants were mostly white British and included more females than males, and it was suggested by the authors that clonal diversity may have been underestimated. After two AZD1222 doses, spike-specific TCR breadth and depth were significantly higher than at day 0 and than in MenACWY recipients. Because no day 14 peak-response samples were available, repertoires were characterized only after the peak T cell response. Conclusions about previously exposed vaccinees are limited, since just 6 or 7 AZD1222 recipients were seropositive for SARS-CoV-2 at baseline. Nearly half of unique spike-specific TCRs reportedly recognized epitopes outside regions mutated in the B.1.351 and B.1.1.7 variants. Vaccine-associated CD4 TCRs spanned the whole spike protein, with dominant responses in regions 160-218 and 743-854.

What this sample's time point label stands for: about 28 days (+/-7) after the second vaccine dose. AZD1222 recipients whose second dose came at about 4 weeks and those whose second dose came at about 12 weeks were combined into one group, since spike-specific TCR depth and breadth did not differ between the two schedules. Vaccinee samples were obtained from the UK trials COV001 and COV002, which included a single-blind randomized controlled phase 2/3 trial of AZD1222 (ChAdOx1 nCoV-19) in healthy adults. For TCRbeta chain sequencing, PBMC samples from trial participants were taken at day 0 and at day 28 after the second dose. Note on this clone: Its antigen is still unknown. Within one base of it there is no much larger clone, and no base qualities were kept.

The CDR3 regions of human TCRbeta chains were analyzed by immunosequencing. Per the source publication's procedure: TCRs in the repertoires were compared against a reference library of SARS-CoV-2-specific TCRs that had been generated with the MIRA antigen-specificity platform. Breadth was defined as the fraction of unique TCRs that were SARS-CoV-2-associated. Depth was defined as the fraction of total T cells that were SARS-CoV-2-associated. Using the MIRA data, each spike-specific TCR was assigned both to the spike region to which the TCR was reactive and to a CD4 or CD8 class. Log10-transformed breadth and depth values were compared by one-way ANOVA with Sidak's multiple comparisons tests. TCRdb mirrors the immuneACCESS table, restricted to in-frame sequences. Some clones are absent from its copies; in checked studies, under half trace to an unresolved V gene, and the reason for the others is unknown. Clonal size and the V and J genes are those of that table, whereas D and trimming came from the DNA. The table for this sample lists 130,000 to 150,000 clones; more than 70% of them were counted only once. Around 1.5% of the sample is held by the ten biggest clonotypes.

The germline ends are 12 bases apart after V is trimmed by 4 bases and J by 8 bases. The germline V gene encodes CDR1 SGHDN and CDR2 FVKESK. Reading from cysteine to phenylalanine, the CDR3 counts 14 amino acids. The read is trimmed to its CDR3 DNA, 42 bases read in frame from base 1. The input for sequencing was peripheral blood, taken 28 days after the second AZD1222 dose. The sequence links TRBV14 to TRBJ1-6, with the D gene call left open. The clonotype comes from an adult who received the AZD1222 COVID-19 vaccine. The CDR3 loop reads CASSLGLWYSPLHF. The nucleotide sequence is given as TGTGCCAGCAGCCTCGGTTTGTGGTATTCACCCCTCCACTTT.